The clone carrying this TCR beta chain was detected ten times or more. Its antigen is as yet unknown. This entry belongs to a study of metastatic and nonmetastatic thyroid tumors. In the study overall: Repertoires from malignant and benign thyroid patients were compared across blood and tumor or nodule tissue. Points from the study as a whole: Patients with malignant thyroid tumors reportedly had significantly higher TCR beta diversity than those with benign nodules, in blood and tumor.

The CDR3 covers 15 residues. Germline lookup yields CDR1 LNHNV and CDR2 YYDKDF (reference sequence). V shed 5 bases and J shed 0 bases, with 11 bases lying between them. Patients were all untreated before their thyroid surgery. Original handling: Clinicopathological groups differed in CDR3, with these differences serving to build a distant-metastasis classifier for papillary thyroid cancer. TCRdb redid the clone calls on the PCR reads using MiXCR. TCRdb assigned the V and J calls; the authors' analysis was not used. The sample holds tens of thousands of clones, 15% seen once. The sequence was obtained from a female donor with papillary thyroid cancer or a benign thyroid nodule (not recorded which). Some clones in this sample may be carry-over from other donors' samples. The sequenced sample consisted of blood. The chain employs TRBV15 and TRBJ1-5; D uncertain. The CDR3 DNA reads TGTGCCACCAGCCCGGGCCTCAATAGCAATCAGCCCCAGCATTTT. Encoded protein: CATSPGLNSNQPQHF.